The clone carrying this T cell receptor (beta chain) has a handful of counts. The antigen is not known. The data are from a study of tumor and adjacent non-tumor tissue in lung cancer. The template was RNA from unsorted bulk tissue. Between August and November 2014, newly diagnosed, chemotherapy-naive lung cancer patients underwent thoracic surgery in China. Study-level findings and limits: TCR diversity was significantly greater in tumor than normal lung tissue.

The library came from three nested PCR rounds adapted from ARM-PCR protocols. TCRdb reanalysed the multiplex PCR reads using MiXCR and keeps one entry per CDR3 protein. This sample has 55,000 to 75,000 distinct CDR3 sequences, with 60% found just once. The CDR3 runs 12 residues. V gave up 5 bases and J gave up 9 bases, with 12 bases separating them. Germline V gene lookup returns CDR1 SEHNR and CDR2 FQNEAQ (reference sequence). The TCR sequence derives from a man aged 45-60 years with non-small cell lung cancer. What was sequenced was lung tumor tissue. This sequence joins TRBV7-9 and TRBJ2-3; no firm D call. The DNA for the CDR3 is TGTGCCAGCAGCCTCTCCTCGAAAACGCAGTATTTT. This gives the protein CASSLSSKTQYF.